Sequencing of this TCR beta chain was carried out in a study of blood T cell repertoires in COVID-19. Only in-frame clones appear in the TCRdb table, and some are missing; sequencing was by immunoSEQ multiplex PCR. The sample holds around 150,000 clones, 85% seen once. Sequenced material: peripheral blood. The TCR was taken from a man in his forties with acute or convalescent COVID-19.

The CDR3 reads CASSSNLPNTEAFF. The CDR3 DNA follows: TGTGCCAGCAGCAGCAACCTACCGAACACTGAAGCTTTCTTT. The genes are TRBV7-9 and TRBJ1-1, with D unclear. Deletions cut 5 bases from V and 1 base from J, with 11 bases between. Per the germline V gene, CDR1 is SEHNR and CDR2 is FQNEAQ (reference sequence). CDR3 length: 14 residues.